These 25 T cell receptor beta chains came from one sample sequenced in a study of cytomegalovirus exposure and HLA in healthy donors. A multiplex PCR was run with 60 Vbeta primers and 13 Jbeta primers. Clones were read by immunoSEQ multiplex PCR, and TCRdb kept only the in-frame ones, dropping some. This listing includes more than 100,000 clones. Sequenced: PBMCs. These receptors were taken from a middle-aged woman in good health and CMV-seronegative.

Concerning this clone itself: Other nucleotide sequences in the sample specify the same CDR3. The chain recombines TRBV28 with TRBJ1-1; D call uncertain. V was pared by 2 bases and J by 0 bases, with 4 bases between. The CDR3 loop spans 13 amino acids. Germline assignment: CDR1 MDHEN and CDR2 SYDVKM. CDR3 in DNA: TGTGCCAGCAGTTTACAGATGAACACTGAAGCTTTCTTT. Encoded protein: CASSLQMNTEAFF.

CDR3 nucleotide sequence: TGTGCCAGCAGCGTTTGGGACAGGGGGCGAGGAGATACGCAGTATTTT. Its protein product is CASSVWDRGRGDTQYF. The chain links TRBV7-2 to TRBJ2-3; 12 nucleotides agree with TRBD1. The CDR3 is 16 amino acids. With V trimmed by 5 bases and J by 5 bases, 8 bases remained unmatched. Germline CDR1 reads SGHTA; CDR2 reads FQGNSA.

The chain is built from TRBV7-2 and TRBJ1-5, with D possibly TRBD1 on 6 matching bases. Germline V lookup: CDR1 SGHTA, CDR2 FQGNSA. V was trimmed by 2 bases and J by 2 bases, leaving 10 bases between them. The CDR3 length is 15 residues. The chain's CDR3 is CASSLQQGGNQPQHF. The CDR3 nucleotides read TGTGCCAGCAGCTTACAACAGGGCGGCAATCAGCCCCAGCATTTT.

The V gene is TRBV7-2, the J gene TRBJ1-1; 8 nucleotides agree with TRBD1. The CDR3 covers 13 residues. Germline lookup yields CDR1 SGHTA and CDR2 FQGNSA. The V and J ends lost 2 bases and 5 bases, in that order; junction bases with no gene match: 1. The CDR3 bases are TGTGCCAGCAGCTTACAGGGGGCAACTGAAGCTTTCTTT. Encoded protein: CASSLQGATEAFF.

The V call is TRBV6-4, the J call TRBJ1-2; 9 nucleotides align to TRBD1. Trimming cost V 6 bases and J 1 base; bases outside gene matches: 6. The CDR3 length is 15 residues. CDR1 and CDR2 from the germline V gene are MRHNA and SNTAGT. CDR3 bases: TGTGCCAGCAGGCCGGGACAGGGCGGTAACTATGGCTACACCTTC. It is translated as CASRPGQGGNYGYTF.

The chain uses TRBV29-1 and TRBJ1-1, with 7 bases identical to TRBD1. After removal of 6 bases from V and 4 bases from J, the junction contained 8 bases not matched to a gene. Germline assignment: CDR1 SQVTM and CDR2 ANQGSEA. CDR3 length: 13 amino acids. The CDR3 nucleotides are TGCAGCGTACTTCGACAGGGCGGCACTGAAGCTTTCTTT. Its translation is CSVLRQGGTEAFF.

The chain links TRBV6-6 to TRBJ1-3; D is unresolved. V shed 11 bases and J shed 4 bases, with 9 bases lying between them. Germline V gives CDR1 MNHNY, CDR2 SVGAGI (reference sequence). This CDR3 region has 11 residues. The CDR3 DNA sequence: TGTGCCTCCAGTACGGGAAACACCATATATTTT. Translated, it gives CASSTGNTIYF.

V gene TRBV27 combines with J gene TRBJ1-2, with D unclear. There are 13 residues in the CDR3. CDR1 is MNHEY, CDR2 SMNVEV, per germline (reference sequence). The V end lost 3 bases, the J end lost 1 base, and 6 bases lay between the germline ends. CDR3 sequence: CASSFGDNYGYTF. The CDR3 region has the DNA TGTGCCAGCAGTTTCGGGGATAACTATGGCTACACCTTC.

The rearrangement joins TRBV7-2 to TRBJ2-7, with a tentative D call TRBD1 (6 bases). This CDR3 contains 14 residues. CDR1 is SGHTA, CDR2 FQGNSA, per germline. V shed 5 bases and J shed 3 bases, with 14 bases lying between them. Written as DNA, the CDR3 is TGTGCCAGCAGCCCAGACAGGCCTAGCTACGAGCAGTACTTC. It codes for CASSPDRPSYEQYF.

The chain combines TRBV6-5 with TRBJ1-2, with D maybe TRBD1 (6 bases). Trimming removed 6 bases at V and 5 bases at J, with 16 bases between. This CDR3 region has 14 residues. In germline, CDR1 is MNHEY, CDR2 SVGAGI. The CDR3: CASRGTGKGYGYTF. The CDR3 bases are TGTGCCAGCAGGGGTACAGGGAAGGGTTATGGCTACACCTTC.

The chain is built from TRBV28 and TRBJ1-2; 7 bases line up with TRBD1. CDR3 length: 14 amino acids. In germline, CDR1 is MDHEN, CDR2 SYDVKM. Trimming removed 5 bases from V and 5 bases from J; junction bases left unmatched: 8. The CDR3 protein is CASSPQDRTYGYTF. The DNA of the CDR3 is TGTGCCAGCAGTCCCCAGGACAGGACATATGGCTACACCTTC.

The chain couples TRBV6-5 to TRBJ2-7, with 12 bases matching TRBD1. Per the germline V gene, CDR1 is MNHEY and CDR2 is SVGAGI. The CDR3 consists of 15 residues. Trimming at V came to 4 bases and at J to 5 bases, leaving 6 bases not matched to a gene. CDR3 loop: CASSSAGTGGHEQYF. For the CDR3, the DNA is TGTGCCAGCAGTTCCGCCGGGACAGGGGGCCACGAGCAGTACTTC.

V and J are TRBV2 and TRBJ2-6, with D uncertain. Germline V gene sequence: CDR1 SNHLY, CDR2 FYNNEI. The CDR3 has 15 residues. V gave up 6 bases and J gave up 1 base, with 10 bases separating them. This CDR3 reads CASRSERSGANVLTF. CDR3 sequence (DNA): TGTGCCAGCAGGAGCGAAAGGTCTGGGGCCAACGTCCTGACTTTC.

V gene TRBV5-4 combines with J gene TRBJ2-5, with 7 bases fitting TRBD2. V was pared by 0 bases and J by 7 bases, with 9 bases of the junction left unmatched. Germline values: CDR1 SGHNT, CDR2 YYREEE (reference sequence). The CDR3 is made up of 15 amino acids. The CDR3 region is CASSLGGGPVVTQYF. The CDR3 bases are TGTGCCAGCAGCTTGGGCGGGGGACCGGTAGTGACCCAGTACTTC.

This chain connects TRBV7-6 to TRBJ1-4; TRBD1 aligns across 7 bases. Looked up from germline, CDR1 is SGHVS and CDR2 is FNYEAQ. Trimming removed 5 bases from V and 3 bases from J; junction bases left unmatched: 6. The CDR3 spans 15 residues. CDR3 in amino acids: CASSATGVANEKLFF. The CDR3, as DNA: TGTGCCAGCAGCGCAACAGGGGTGGCTAATGAAAAACTGTTTTTT. Looking up the rest from reference TRBV7-6 and TRBJ1-4 gives the full variable domain: GAGVSQSPRYKVTKRGQDVALRCDPISGHVSLYWYRQALGQGPEFLTYFNYEAQQDKSGLPNDRFSAERPEGSISTLTIQRTEQRDSAMYRCASSATGVANEKLFFGSGTQLSVL.

The V gene is TRBV7-9, the J gene TRBJ1-5; TRBD1 aligns across 7 bases. Germline CDR1 reads SEHNR; CDR2 reads FQNEAQ (reference sequence). The CDR3 has 14 amino acids. V dropped 6 bases and J dropped 1; count of bases not matched to a gene: 3. The DNA of the CDR3 is TGTGCCAGCAGTTCAGGGGGGAGCAATCAGCCCCAGCATTTT. Amino acid sequence: CASSSGGSNQPQHF. Looking up the rest from reference TRBV7-9 and TRBJ1-5 gives the full variable domain: DTGVSQNPRHKITKRGQNVTFRCDPISEHNRLYWYRQTLGQGPEFLTYFQNEAQLEKSRLLSDRFSAERPKGSFSTLEIQRTEQGDSAMYLCASSSGGSNQPQHFGDGTRLSIL.

To note about this clone: This CDR3 is also generated by other DNA sequences in the sample. The chain uses TRBV2 and TRBJ2-5; 10 positions match TRBD2. V dropped 5 bases and J dropped 5; count of bases not matched to a gene: 8. Looked up from germline, CDR1 is SNHLY and CDR2 is FYNNEI. This CDR3 is built from 15 residues. CDR3 in DNA: TGTGCCAGCAGTCTGGGGCTAGCGGGGGTCGAGACCCAGTACTTC. Encoded protein: CASSLGLAGVETQYF.

The chain has TRBV18 and TRBJ1-2, with D uncertain. The CDR3 runs to 13 residues. CDR1 is KGHSH and CDR2 is LQKENI in the germline V gene. The V end was cut by 8 bases, the J end by 0 bases, with 10 bases between. CDR3 sequence (DNA): TGTGCCAGCACAGAGGGTGCTAACTATGGCTACACCTTC. It encodes CASTEGANYGYTF.

J is TRBJ1-4 and V is TRBV20-1, with D perhaps TRBD1 (5 bases). Germline V gives CDR1 DFQATT, CDR2 SNEGSKA (reference sequence). V lost 6 bases and J 8 bases, leaving 10 bases between the germline ends. The CDR3 loop spans 11 amino acids. The chain's CDR3 is CSARRTEKLFF. DNA of the CDR3: TGCAGTGCCCGCCGGACAGAAAAACTGTTTTTT.

J is TRBJ2-3 and V is TRBV5-1; D is undetermined. With 4 bases removed from V and 0 bases from J, the gap between germline ends came to 6 bases. CDR3 length: 13 amino acids. Germline V gene data show CDR1 as SGHRS and CDR2 as YFSETQ. The CDR3: CASSARSTDTQYF. The CDR3 coding sequence is TGCGCCAGCAGCGCCCGGAGCACAGATACGCAGTATTTT.

This chain connects TRBV7-9 to TRBJ2-7, with TRBD1 matching 9 bases. The CDR3 loop spans 16 amino acids. V lost 4 bases to trimming and J lost 7 bases; unmatched junction nucleotides: 14. The germline V gene has CDR1 SEHNR and CDR2 FQNEAQ (reference sequence). CDR3 bases: TGTGCCAGCAGCTCGAGTGGGGGACAGGGTAATATGGAGCAGTACGTC. Translated: CASSSSGGQGNMEQYV.

In the case of this clone: The sample has other DNA sequences that encode this CDR3 too. This rearrangement joins TRBV5-1 to TRBJ1-4; a weak D match, TRBD1 (5 bases). The V and J ends lost 2 bases and 5 bases respectively, with 10 bases between them. Germline CDR1 reads SGHRS; CDR2 reads YFSETQ. CDR3 length equals 14 residues. The CDR3 loop is CASSLGQGNEKLFF. The CDR3 DNA reads as TGCGCCAGCAGCTTAGGCCAGGGAAATGAAAAACTGTTTTTT.

This rearrangement joins TRBV5-1 to TRBJ1-6; 7 bases agree with TRBD1. The germline CDR1 and CDR2 sequences are SGHRS and YFSETQ. The CDR3 runs 16 residues. Trimming cost V 0 bases and J 4 bases; bases outside gene matches: 4. The CDR3 region is CASSLGLGQYNSPLHF. CDR3 DNA sequence: TGCGCCAGCAGCTTGGGCTTGGGACAGTATAATTCACCCCTCCACTTT.

V is TRBV7-2 and J is TRBJ2-7; tentatively, D is TRBD1 (6 bases). This CDR3 has 12 residues. CDR1 is SGHTA and CDR2 is FQGNSA in the germline V gene. V shed 5 bases and J shed 6 bases, with 11 bases lying between them. The CDR3 loop is CASSPQGREQYF. The CDR3 DNA is TGTGCCAGCAGCCCACAGGGTCGCGAGCAGTACTTC.

The rearrangement links TRBV7-9 to TRBJ2-3; the D gene is possibly TRBD1 (6 bases). Germline V lookup: CDR1 SEHNR, CDR2 FQNEAQ (reference sequence). This CDR3 is 14 amino acids long. Trimming removed 2 bases from V and 0 bases from J, with 6 bases in between. The CDR3 here is CASSLRGSTDTQYF. The DNA for the CDR3 is TGTGCCAGCAGCTTAAGGGGGAGCACAGATACGCAGTATTTT. Filled out from reference TRBV7-9 and TRBJ2-3, the complete variable domain reads DTGVSQNPRHKITKRGQNVTFRCDPISEHNRLYWYRQTLGQGPEFLTYFQNEAQLEKSRLLSDRFSAERPKGSFSTLEIQRTEQGDSAMYLCASSLRGSTDTQYFGPGTRLTVL.